The rows below give T cell receptor beta chains drawn from one sample of a study of human T cells and chemical hapten exposure. TCRdb re-called the RACE reads with MiXCR, one entry per CDR3 protein. The table has a few hundred thousand distinct CDR3 sequences, around 7.3% seen once. Here the sequenced sample was whole blood, taken in connection with sensitization to the hapten diphenylcyclopropenone (DPC). These receptors came from a man aged 18 to 30 with alopecia areata. Some clones in this sample may be carry-over from other donors' samples. The CDR3 runs from the conserved cysteine through the conserved F or W. The D gene is left open where the match is weak. Only part of the rows carry a size: once, few, many, or a class if the clone is expanded.

TGCGCCAGCAGCCAAGATTTCGGGATCCAAGAGACCCAGTACTTC	CASSQDFGIQETQYF	TRBJ2-5	TRBV4-3	NA	NA
TGTGCCAGCAGCTTATTAGGGGCTGGACTAAGTGGCTACACCTTC	CASSLLGAGLSGYTF	TRBJ1-2	TRBV7-2	NA	NA
TGTGCCAGCAACCTGGGACAGAAGTATGGCTACACCTTC	CASNLGQKYGYTF	TRBJ1-2	TRBV6-2/TRBV6-3	few	TRBD1
TGTGCCAGCAGTTACCTCCCCTTCTCTGGAAACACCATATATTTT	CASSYLPFSGNTIYF	TRBJ1-3	TRBV6-5	NA	NA
TGTGCCGGCAGTTTAAGGGGAGGTGAAGCTTTCTTT	CAGSLRGGEAFF	TRBJ1-1	TRBV12-3/TRBV12-4	NA	NA
TGTGCCAGCAGTTTATCCAGGGACTACAATGAGCAGTTCTTC	CASSLSRDYNEQFF	TRBJ2-1	TRBV27	many	NA
TGTGCCAGCAGTCCACTGGGGGAGGGGGCATCCGAGCAGTACTTC	CASSPLGEGASEQYF	TRBJ2-7	TRBV28	many	NA
TGTGCCAGCAGCTTAGTACGGCCAATGAACACTGAAGCTTTCTTT	CASSLVRPMNTEAFF	TRBJ1-1	TRBV7-9	few	NA
TGTGCCAGCAGAAAGTTCCTGACAGGCCACTATGGCTACACCTTC	CASRKFLTGHYGYTF	TRBJ1-2	TRBV6-5	NA	NA
TGTGCCAGCCGAAACGACAGAGCTAACACTGAAGCTTTCTTT	CASRNDRANTEAFF	TRBJ1-1	TRBV7-8	NA	NA
TGCGCCAGCAGGAAGGACAGGTTGTCGGCGGAGACCCAGTACTTC	CASRKDRLSAETQYF	TRBJ2-5	TRBV4-3	NA	TRBD1
TGTGCCAGCAGCTTACGCACCCCCCGTGAATCTGGGGCCAACGTCCTGACTTTC	CASSLRTPRESGANVLTF	TRBJ2-6	TRBV7-2	NA	NA
TGTGCCAGCAGCCCCTTTCGTGGGCAAAATCAGCCCCAGCATTTT	CASSPFRGQNQPQHF	TRBJ1-5	TRBV6-5	NA	NA
TGTGCCAGCAGCCGCTCTCCCAGCGGGGGGTACAATGAGCAGTTCTTC	CASSRSPSGGYNEQFF	TRBJ2-1	TRBV7-2	few	TRBD2
TGTGCCAGCAGCGTTGGGGACAGCTTTGCTAACTATGGCTACACCTTC	CASSVGDSFANYGYTF	TRBJ1-2	TRBV9	many	TRBD1
TGTGCCATCAGTCCGACTGCAAACACAGATACGCAGTATTTT	CAISPTANTDTQYF	TRBJ2-3	TRBV10-3	few	NA
TGTGCCAGCAGCCAAGAGGGGACAGGGGCGTCGGTCTCTGAAAAACTGTTTTTT	CASSQEGTGASVSEKLFF	TRBJ1-4	TRBV4-2	NA	TRBD1